This T cell receptor beta chain appears in the sequencing data of a study of T-cell memory formation after mild COVID-19. Study context: There were largely donor-specific TCR clusters. Study-wide results and caveats: Day 15 to 85 contracting clones showed balanced CD4/CD8; day 15 to 37 expanders favored CD4+. For contracting clones, CD4+ ones sat mainly in CM and EM, CD8+ in EMRA.

With respect to this clonotype: The antigen remains undetermined.

TCR alpha and TCR beta cDNA libraries carrying sample barcodes and UMIs were produced by 5'RACE using constant-segment primers. TCRdb re-analysed the 5' RACE reads in MiXCR, keeping a single row per CDR3 protein. The table has about 450,000 distinct CDR3 sequences, 20% to 25% seen once; the top ten hold around 13%. Sequencing was performed on PBMCs or a T cell subset sorted from them (not recorded which). The TCR was taken from an adult woman who had mild COVID-19 (a few samples of this study predate the infection). Cell type and time point are not known.

In DNA form, the CDR3 reads TGTGCCAGCAGCTACACAGGGTACGAGCAGTACTTC. Its protein is CASSYTGYEQYF. V and J are TRBV12-3 or TRBV12-4 and TRBJ2-7; TRBD1 is a possible D gene (6 bases). The CDR3 extends over 12 amino acids. V was trimmed by 6 bases and J by 4 bases, leaving 10 bases between them.